The next 31 T cell receptor beta chains were all read from a single sample in a study of immune heterogeneity within non-small cell lung tumors. As template, the study used bulk tumor genomic DNA at 600 ng per sample. Biopsies that were spaced far apart were taken, several per primary tumor, during surgery. Each patient presented with untreated, newly diagnosed non-small cell lung cancer and received curative surgery. Amplifying TCR beta CDR3 involved multiplex PCR carried out with 32 V and 13 J primers. MiXCR, applied by TCRdb to the multiplex PCR reads, yields one record per CDR3 protein. The profile shows tens of thousands of distinct CDR3 sequences, approximately 26% of them singletons. The specimen sequenced was lung tumor tissue. These receptors all come from a man aged 35-49 years with non-small cell lung cancer.

Ten or more counts support this clonotype. This rearrangement joins TRBV6-1 to TRBJ1-5; D not certain. Germline values: CDR1 MNHNS, CDR2 SASEGT. CDR3 length: 15 residues. Trimming took off 6 bases at V and 0 bases at J, with 12 bases between the two ends. CDR3 bases: TGTGCCAGCAGCAGTTGGCTCAATAGCAATCAGCCCCAGCATTTT. Amino acids: CASSSWLNSNQPQHF.

This clonotype was counted between two and nine times. The chain carries TRBV7-2 and TRBJ1-4; D unclear. From germline, CDR1 is SGHTA and CDR2 FQGNSA. The CDR3 sequence is 15 residues long. V was clipped by 3 bases and J by 3 bases, with 11 bases between them. The CDR3 bases are TGTGCCAGCAGCTTGGCTCCCTTATCTAATGAAAAACTGTTTTTT. Amino acid sequence: CASSLAPLSNEKLFF.

Notes on this clonotype: Possible read error: a much larger clone is one base away. CDR3 sequence reads: CASSVGCSGADTQYF. As DNA, the CDR3 is TGTGCCAGCAGCGTAGGGTGTAGCGGCGCAGATACGCAGTATTTT. The chain couples TRBV9 to TRBJ2-3, with a tentative D call TRBD2 (6 bases). This CDR3 has 15 amino acids. Per germline, CDR1 SGDLS and CDR2 YYNGEE. V lost 0 bases, J lost 4 bases, and 12 bases lay in between.

The J gene is TRBJ1-2, the V gene TRBV6-5; no clear D gene. CDR3 length equals 12 residues. Germline assignment: CDR1 MNHEY and CDR2 SVGAGI. V dropped 7 bases and J dropped 7 bases, with 13 bases sitting between them. Written as DNA, the CDR3 is TGTGCCAGCATTACGGGAAAGGGTGGCTACACCTTC. This gives the protein CASITGKGGYTF.

This clonotype occurred many times. The chain couples TRBV20-1 to TRBJ2-1; weak D call: TRBD2 (5 bases). In germline, CDR1 is DFQATT, CDR2 SNEGSKA (reference sequence). This CDR3 region has 15 residues. The V and J ends lost 0 bases and 3 bases respectively, with 12 bases between them. CDR3 amino acids: CSARDPETNYNEQFF. The DNA of the CDR3 is TGCAGTGCTAGAGATCCGGAGACTAACTACAATGAGCAGTTCTTC.

This clonotype showed up many times. The chain is built from TRBV15 and TRBJ2-3, with D uncertain. Germline lookup yields CDR1 LNHNV and CDR2 YYDKDF (reference sequence). CDR3 size: 13 residues. V was trimmed by 3 bases and J by 3 bases, leaving 7 bases between them. This CDR3 is CATSSRLTDTQYF. In DNA form, the CDR3 reads TGTGCCACCAGCAGTCGACTTACAGATACGCAGTATTTT.

The chain combines TRBV6-1 with TRBJ2-7; 7 bases are a match to TRBD1. The trim removed 6 bases at V and 7 bases at J, leaving 9 bases unmatched. The CDR3 is made up of 13 amino acids. Germline assignment: CDR1 MNHNS and CDR2 SASEGT. Here the CDR3 reads CASSFDPRGEQYF. Written as DNA, the CDR3 is TGTGCCAGCAGCTTTGACCCCAGGGGGGAGCAGTACTTC.

Details on this clonotype: Since a much larger clone is just one base distant, this may be a read error. V and J are TRBV28 and TRBJ2-7, with D unclear. Germline CDR1 MDHEN, CDR2 SYDVKM. This CDR3 comprises 12 residues. This CDR3 reads CARSSLNYEQYF. The CDR3 DNA reads TGTGCCAGAAGTTCCCTCAACTACGAGCAGTACTTC.

This clonotype was seen a few times. The rearrangement uses TRBV7-6 and TRBJ2-7; TRBD2 aligns across 10 bases. Germline CDR1 reads SGHVS; CDR2 reads FNYEAQ. V trimming: 5 bases; J trimming: 3 bases; junction bases outside the gene matches: 4. The CDR3 has 14 amino acids. The DNA of the CDR3 is TGTGCCAGCAGCCATTCTAGCGGGAGCTACGAGCAGTACTTC. Encoded protein: CASSHSSGSYEQYF.

This clonotype was recorded a few times. This chain joins TRBV5-1 and TRBJ2-1; the D is unclear. The germline gives CDR1 SGHRS, CDR2 YFSETQ. V was shortened by 4 bases and J by 6 bases, with 11 bases between the two germline ends. The CDR3 runs 13 residues. CDR3 in DNA: TGCGCCAGCAGCCGGAGCGAGGCCAATGAGCAGTTCTTC. Amino acids: CASSRSEANEQFF. The full variable domain, in which reference TRBV5-1 and TRBJ2-1 provide the parts outside the CDR3, is KAGVTQTPRYLIKTRGQQVTLSCSPISGHRSVSWYQQTPGQGLQFLFEYFSETQRNKGNFPGRFSGRQFSNSRSEMNVSTLELGDSALYLCASSRSEANEQFFGPGTRLTVL.

This clonotype came up a few times. This chain uses TRBV5-1 with TRBJ2-5, with TRBD2 identical over 8 bases. With V trimmed by 4 bases and J by 1 base, 6 bases remained unmatched. There are 15 residues in the CDR3. Germline V gene data show CDR1 as SGHRS and CDR2 as YFSETQ. The CDR3 DNA follows: TGCGCCAGCAGCCCGGGAGGGGGGAGCCAAGAGACCCAGTACTTC. Its translation is CASSPGGGSQETQYF.

The chain employs TRBV20-1 and TRBJ2-3, with D maybe TRBD1 (5 bases). V was pared by 0 bases and J by 3 bases, with 7 bases between. The CDR3 contains 13 residues. CDR1 and CDR2 from the germline V gene are DFQATT and SNEGSKA (reference sequence). CDR3 amino acids: CSARDQGTDTQYF. CDR3 nucleotide sequence: TGCAGTGCTAGAGATCAGGGTACAGATACGCAGTATTTT.

This clonotype has more than one count but fewer than ten. J is TRBJ2-3 and V is TRBV12-3 or TRBV12-4; 8 bases map to TRBD2. The V segment lost 5 bases and the J segment 6 bases; nucleotides outside the gene matches: 7. The CDR3 consists of 14 residues. The CDR3 loop is CASSNLAGTDTQYF. Written as DNA, the CDR3 is TGTGCCAGCAGTAACTTAGCGGGAACCGATACGCAGTATTTT.

This sequence joins TRBV9 and TRBJ1-3, with 10 positions matching TRBD1. The CDR3 loop spans 17 amino acids. Per the germline V gene, CDR1 is SGDLS and CDR2 is YYNGEE. Unmatched junction bases numbered 3, after V lost 0 bases and J lost 0 bases. This CDR3 is CASSVGQGASSGNTIYF. For the CDR3, the DNA is TGTGCCAGCAGCGTAGGACAGGGGGCTTCCTCTGGAAACACCATATATTTT.

This clonotype has just a few counts. The rearrangement links TRBV30 to TRBJ1-2; D gene uncertain. V was cut by 5 bases and J by 2 bases, with 9 bases left in between. CDR1 GTSNPN and CDR2 SVGIG come from the germline V gene (reference sequence). The CDR3 runs 12 residues. This CDR3 reads CAWEGSNYGYTF. CDR3 coding DNA: TGTGCCTGGGAGGGCTCAAACTATGGCTACACCTTC.

The chain is built from TRBV15 and TRBJ2-1; 13 nucleotides match TRBD2. V lost 0 bases, J lost 1 base, and 6 bases stayed unmatched. The CDR3 is 19 amino acids. Germline CDR1 and CDR2: LNHNV and YYDKDF (reference sequence). The CDR3: CATSREGTSGTGSYNEQFF. The CDR3 DNA is TGTGCCACCAGCAGAGAGGGGACTAGCGGGACCGGGTCCTACAATGAGCAGTTCTTC.

This clonotype was picked up a small number of times. The chain has TRBV5-1 and TRBJ1-6, with TRBD1 matching over 8 bases. The V gene's germline CDR1 is SGHRS and CDR2 YFSETQ. V lost 4 bases to trimming and J lost 10 bases; unmatched junction nucleotides: 10. The CDR3 extends over 15 amino acids. The CDR3 DNA reads as TGCGCCAGCAGCACCTATGACAGGGGAAGCTCACCCCTCCACTTT. It yields the protein CASSTYDRGSSPLHF. Full variable domain (missing parts from reference TRBV5-1 and TRBJ1-6): KAGVTQTPRYLIKTRGQQVTLSCSPISGHRSVSWYQQTPGQGLQFLFEYFSETQRNKGNFPGRFSGRQFSNSRSEMNVSTLELGDSALYLCASSTYDRGSSPLHFGNGTRLTVT.

As concerns this clonotype: A read error is possible here, since a much larger clone lies one base away. The chain recombines TRBV6-2 or TRBV6-3 with TRBJ1-3; D gene ambiguous. CDR3 length: 15 amino acids. Germline CDR1 and CDR2: MNHEY and SVGEGT. The CDR3 bases are TGTGCCAGCAGTTACGACGCGTTCTCTGGAAACACCATAAATTTT. This translates into CASSYDAFSGNTINF.

This clonotype was observed many times. This chain joins TRBV19 and TRBJ1-5; D is uncertain. V was trimmed by 7 bases and J by 1 base, leaving 14 bases between them. Germline CDR1 LNHDA, CDR2 SQIVND (reference sequence). The CDR3 extends over 15 amino acids. In DNA form, the CDR3 reads TGTGCCAGTACGGATGTAAGTGGGAGCAATCAGCCCCAGCATTTT. Residues: CASTDVSGSNQPQHF.

This chain joins TRBV4-3 and TRBJ2-5; 10 nucleotides align to TRBD2. This CDR3 region has 15 residues. Trimming cost V 3 bases and J 4 bases; bases outside gene matches: 5. Germline V lookup: CDR1 LGHNA, CDR2 YSLEER. CDR3 sequence reads: CASSQSVAGGETQYF. The CDR3 DNA is TGCGCCAGCAGCCAGTCTGTAGCGGGAGGAGAGACCCAGTACTTC.

In this sample, this clonotype turned up a few times. The chain's CDR3 is CASSRIPGSGANVLTF. As DNA, the CDR3 is TGTGCCAGCAGTAGAATACCAGGGTCTGGGGCCAACGTCCTGACTTTC. The V call is TRBV3-1, the J call TRBJ2-6, with D perhaps TRBD1 (5 bases). The CDR3 consists of 16 residues. With 6 bases removed from V and 1 base from J, the gap between germline ends came to 13 bases. Germline V gene data show CDR1 as LGHDT and CDR2 as YNNKEL (reference sequence). Drawing the rest from reference TRBV3-1 and TRBJ2-6, the complete variable domain is DTAVSQTPKYLVTQMGNDKSIKCEQNLGHDTMYWYKQDSKKFLKIMFSYNNKELIINETVPNRFSPKSPDKAHLNLHINSLELGDSAVYFCASSRIPGSGANVLTFGAGSRLTVL.

This clonotype is medium-sized by share. CDR3 nucleotide sequence: TGTGCCAGCAGTTTTGACAGCTACGAGCAGTACTTC. It is translated as CASSFDSYEQYF. This rearrangement joins TRBV12-3 or TRBV12-4 to TRBJ2-7; a weak D match, TRBD1 (5 bases). Trimming cost V 3 bases and J 3 bases, with 6 bases left between them. The CDR3 runs 12 residues.

The V and J genes are TRBV20-1 and TRBJ2-5; D may be TRBD1 (5 bases). Trimming removed 3 bases from V and 5 bases from J, with 16 bases in between. Germline CDR1 is DFQATT and CDR2 is SNEGSKA (reference sequence). This CDR3 has 14 amino acids. The CDR3 loop reads CSARGRPSWETQYF. The CDR3, as DNA: TGCAGTGCTAGGGGGCGCCCTAGTTGGGAGACCCAGTACTTC.

The chain combines TRBV6-2 or TRBV6-3 with TRBJ2-2; no clear D gene. Trimming stripped 8 bases from V and 3 bases from J, with 13 bases between. Looked up from germline, CDR1 is MNHEY and CDR2 is SVGEGT. The CDR3 is made up of 14 amino acids. CDR3 DNA sequence: TGTGCCAGCGGGCGAGCGACCCACACCGGGGAGCTGTTTTTT. Its protein is CASGRATHTGELFF.

This chain joins TRBV12-5 and TRBJ2-4; unclear D gene. In germline, CDR1 is LGHNT, CDR2 FRNRAP. Deletions cut 0 bases from V and 4 bases from J, with 4 bases between. The CDR3 is 13 residues long. The CDR3 nucleotides read TGTGCTAGTGGTTTGGTACTAAAAAACATTCAGTACTTC. Translation: CASGLVLKNIQYF.

The V and J genes are TRBV5-4 and TRBJ2-7; TRBD1 or TRBD2 may be the D gene (6 bases each). Trimming took off 1 base at V and 7 bases at J, with 9 bases between the two ends. The CDR3 totals 12 residues. Germline V lookup: CDR1 SGHNT, CDR2 YYREEE (reference sequence). As DNA, the CDR3 is TGTGCCAGCAGCTTGTCGGGGGCTGAGCAGTACTTC. This codes for CASSLSGAEQYF.

The chain employs TRBV20-1 and TRBJ2-1; D is ambiguous. Germline values: CDR1 DFQATT, CDR2 SNEGSKA (reference sequence). The CDR3 has 11 residues. V was clipped by 6 bases and J by 12 bases, with 15 bases between them. The CDR3 DNA is TGCAGTGCATTACAATCCCGGACGCAGTTCTTC. Translating it yields CSALQSRTQFF.

A few counts support this clonotype. The J gene is TRBJ1-3, the V gene TRBV4-3; 9 nucleotides agree with TRBD1. Per germline, CDR1 LGHNA and CDR2 YSLEER. The length of the CDR3 is 16 residues. The trim removed 2 bases at V and 4 bases at J, leaving 6 bases unmatched. CDR3: CASSQLGGQGGNTIYF. The CDR3 region has the DNA TGCGCCAGCAGCCAATTGGGTGGACAGGGGGGAAACACCATATATTTT.

This chain links TRBV9 with TRBJ1-2; maybe TRBD1 (5 bases). The length of the CDR3 is 15 residues. Germline assignment: CDR1 SGDLS and CDR2 YYNGEE. Trimming took off 4 bases at V and 4 bases at J, with 17 bases between the two ends. The DNA of the CDR3 is TGTGCCAGCAGCCCCTCTTCCGGGACCCTCTATGGCTACACCTTC. Protein product: CASSPSSGTLYGYTF.

By sample share, this clonotype is medium-sized. The gene calls are TRBV12-3 or TRBV12-4 and TRBJ2-2; D remains unclear. Trimming removed 0 bases from V and 3 bases from J, with 5 bases in between. This CDR3 contains 14 residues. The CDR3 DNA reads as TGTGCCAGCAGTTTAGCTAGCTACACCGGGGAGCTGTTTTTT. Residues: CASSLASYTGELFF.

In this sample, this clonotype turned up a few times. CDR3 sequence reads: CASSLGGVLAGAFF. The CDR3 region has the DNA TGCGCCAGCAGCTTGGGCGGGGTGCTGGCCGGGGCTTTCTTT. This rearrangement joins TRBV5-1 to TRBJ1-1; D remains ambiguous. The CDR3 is 14 residues long. Trimming left V 0 bases short and J 11 bases short, with 17 bases between. Germline V gene data show CDR1 as SGHRS and CDR2 as YFSETQ.